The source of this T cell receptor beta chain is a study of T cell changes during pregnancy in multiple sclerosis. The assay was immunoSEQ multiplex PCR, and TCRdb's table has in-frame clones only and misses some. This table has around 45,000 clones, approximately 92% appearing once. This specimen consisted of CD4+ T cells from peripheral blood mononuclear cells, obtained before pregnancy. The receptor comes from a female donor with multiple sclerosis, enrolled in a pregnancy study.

As DNA, the CDR3 is TGTGCCAGCAGCTTAATAGCGACTAGAAACACCGGGGAGCTGTTTTTT. Its protein is CASSLIATRNTGELFF. V gene TRBV7-3 combines with J gene TRBJ2-2; D is perhaps TRBD2 (6 bases). V dropped 1 base and J dropped 2 bases, with 11 bases sitting between them. This CDR3 region has 16 residues. Germline V gene sequence: CDR1 SGHTA, CDR2 FQGTGA.